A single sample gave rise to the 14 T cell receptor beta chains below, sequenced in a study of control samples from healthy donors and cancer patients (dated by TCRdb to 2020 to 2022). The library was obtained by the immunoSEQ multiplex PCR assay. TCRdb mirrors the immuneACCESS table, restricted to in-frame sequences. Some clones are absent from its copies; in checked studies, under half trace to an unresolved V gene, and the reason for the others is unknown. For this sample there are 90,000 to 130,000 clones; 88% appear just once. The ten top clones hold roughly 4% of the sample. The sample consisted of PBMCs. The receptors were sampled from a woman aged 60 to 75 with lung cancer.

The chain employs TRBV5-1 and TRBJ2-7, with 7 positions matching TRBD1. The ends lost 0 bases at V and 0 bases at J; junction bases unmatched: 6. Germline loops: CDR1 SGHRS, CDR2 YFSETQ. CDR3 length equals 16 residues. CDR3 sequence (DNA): TGCGCCAGCAGCTTGGAAGGGGGCCATAGCTCCTACGAGCAGTACTTC. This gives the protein CASSLEGGHSSYEQYF.

CDR3 sequence reads: CASSQELAVHNEQFF. CDR3 nucleotides: TGCGCCAGCAGCCAAGAACTAGCGGTCCACAATGAGCAGTTCTTC. The chain carries TRBV4-1 and TRBJ2-1; 8 bases agree with TRBD2. The CDR3 contains 15 residues. Germline CDR1 reads MGHRA; CDR2 reads YSYEKL. The J segment lost 5 bases and the V segment lost 0 bases, leaving 3 bases of the junction unmatched.

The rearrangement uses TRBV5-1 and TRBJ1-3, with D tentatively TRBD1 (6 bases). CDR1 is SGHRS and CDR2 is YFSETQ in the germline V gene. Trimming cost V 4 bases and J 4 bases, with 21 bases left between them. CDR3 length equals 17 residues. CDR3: CASSPLAGGAGGNTIYF. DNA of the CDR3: TGCGCCAGCAGCCCCCTCGCGGGGGGCGCGGGGGGAAACACCATATATTTT.

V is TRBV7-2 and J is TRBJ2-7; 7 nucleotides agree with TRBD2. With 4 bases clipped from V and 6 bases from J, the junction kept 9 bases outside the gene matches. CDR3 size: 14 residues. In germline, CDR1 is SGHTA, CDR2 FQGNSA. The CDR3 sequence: CASSSTREGSEQYF. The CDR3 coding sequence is TGTGCCAGCAGCTCAACCAGGGAGGGGAGCGAGCAGTACTTC.

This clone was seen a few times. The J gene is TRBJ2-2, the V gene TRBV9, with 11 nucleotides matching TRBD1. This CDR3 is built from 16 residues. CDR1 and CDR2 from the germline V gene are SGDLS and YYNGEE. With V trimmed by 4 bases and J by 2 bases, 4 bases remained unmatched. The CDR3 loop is CASSLGTGGNTGELFF. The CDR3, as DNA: TGTGCCAGCAGCCTCGGGACAGGGGGAAACACCGGGGAGCTGTTTTTT.

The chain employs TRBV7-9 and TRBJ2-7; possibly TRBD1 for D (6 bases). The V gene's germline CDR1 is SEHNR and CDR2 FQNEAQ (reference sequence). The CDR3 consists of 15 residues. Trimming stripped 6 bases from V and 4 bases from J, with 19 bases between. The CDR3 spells CASSLGALLEYEQYF. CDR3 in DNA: TGTGCCAGCAGTCTGGGGGCGCTCCTAGAATACGAGCAGTACTTC.

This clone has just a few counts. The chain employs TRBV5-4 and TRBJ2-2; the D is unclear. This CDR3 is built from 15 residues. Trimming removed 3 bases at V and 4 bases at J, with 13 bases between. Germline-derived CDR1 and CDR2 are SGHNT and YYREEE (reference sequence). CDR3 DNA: TGTGCCAGCAGCTCAATAGGACGACGCACCGGGGAGCTGTTTTTT. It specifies CASSSIGRRTGELFF.

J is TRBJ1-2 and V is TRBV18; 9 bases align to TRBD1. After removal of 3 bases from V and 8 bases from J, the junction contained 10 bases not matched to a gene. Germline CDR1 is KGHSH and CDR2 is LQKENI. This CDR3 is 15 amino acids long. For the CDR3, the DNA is TGTGCCAGCTCACCGGAAAACAGGGGGCAGAGCGGCTACACCTTC. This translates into CASSPENRGQSGYTF.

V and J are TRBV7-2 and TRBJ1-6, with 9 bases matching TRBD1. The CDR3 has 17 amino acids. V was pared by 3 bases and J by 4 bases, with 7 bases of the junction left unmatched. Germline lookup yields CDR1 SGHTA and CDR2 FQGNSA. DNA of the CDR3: TGTGCCAGCAGCTTGCAGGGGACAGGGAGATATAATTCACCCCTCCACTTT. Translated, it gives CASSLQGTGRYNSPLHF.

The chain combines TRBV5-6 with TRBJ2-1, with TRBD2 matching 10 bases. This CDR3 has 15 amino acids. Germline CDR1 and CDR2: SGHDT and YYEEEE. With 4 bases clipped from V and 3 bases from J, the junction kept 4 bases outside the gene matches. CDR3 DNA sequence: TGTGCCAGCAGCCTTGGACTAGCGGACTACAATGAGCAGTTCTTC. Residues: CASSLGLADYNEQFF. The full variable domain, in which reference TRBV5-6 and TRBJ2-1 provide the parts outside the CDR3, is DAGVTQSPTHLIKTRGQQVTLRCSPKSGHDTVSWYQQALGQGPQFIFQYYEEEERQRGNFPDRFSGHQFPNYSSELNVNALLLGDSALYLCASSLGLADYNEQFFGPGTRLTVL.

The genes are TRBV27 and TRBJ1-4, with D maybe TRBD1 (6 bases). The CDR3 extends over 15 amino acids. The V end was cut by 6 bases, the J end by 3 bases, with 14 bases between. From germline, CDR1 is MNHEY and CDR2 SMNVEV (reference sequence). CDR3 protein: CASRARGAANEKLFF. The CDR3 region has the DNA TGTGCCAGCAGAGCGAGGGGGGCGGCTAATGAAAAACTGTTTTTT.

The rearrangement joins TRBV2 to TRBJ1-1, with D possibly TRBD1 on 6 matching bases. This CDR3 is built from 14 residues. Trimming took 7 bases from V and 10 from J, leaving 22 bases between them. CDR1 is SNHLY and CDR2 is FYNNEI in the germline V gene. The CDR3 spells CASTQGGQVIVAFF. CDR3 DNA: TGTGCCAGCACCCAAGGGGGGCAGGTGATAGTAGCTTTCTTT.

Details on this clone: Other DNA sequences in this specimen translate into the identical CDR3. This CDR3 is CASTWGIGQGEQFF. The CDR3 nucleotides are TGTGCCAGCACTTGGGGGATTGGCCAGGGTGAGCAGTTCTTC. The chain links TRBV27 to TRBJ2-1; possibly TRBD1 or TRBD2 for D (5 bases each). In germline, CDR1 is MNHEY, CDR2 SMNVEV (reference sequence). The CDR3 spans 14 residues. The V end was cut by 7 bases, the J end by 9 bases, with 19 bases between.

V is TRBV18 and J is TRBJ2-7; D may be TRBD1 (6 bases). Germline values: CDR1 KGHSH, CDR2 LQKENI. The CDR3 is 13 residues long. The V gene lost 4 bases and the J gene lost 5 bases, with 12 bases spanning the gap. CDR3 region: CASSRGQSDEQYF. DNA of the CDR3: TGTGCCAGCTCACGTGGACAGTCGGACGAGCAGTACTTC.